The T cell receptor (beta chain) under discussion was sequenced for a study of T cell responses to AZD1222 COVID-19 vaccine. Overall study findings and caveats: Females outnumbered males among donors, who were mostly white British; clonal diversity was possibly underestimated. At baseline, just 5 or 6 AZD1222 recipients tested seropositive.

Investigators merged groups given second doses at roughly 4 or roughly 12 weeks. Assay used: immunoSEQ multiplex PCR; TCRdb lists only in-frame clones, some missing. The data contain 78,000 or so clones, over 60% of them singletons. A remark on this clone: Its antigen is as yet unknown.

This CDR3 has 16 amino acids. CDR1 is SEHNR and CDR2 is FQNEAQ in the germline V gene (reference sequence). Unmatched junction bases numbered 9, after V lost 5 bases and J lost 4 bases. This specimen was peripheral blood, taken 28 days after the second AZD1222 dose. This chain connects TRBV7-9 to TRBJ2-2; 8 bases match TRBD2. This TCR was recovered from an adult who received the AZD1222 COVID-19 vaccine. The DNA of the CDR3 is TGTGCCAGCAGCCCTATGGCGGGGGGAGCCACCGGGGAGCTGTTTTTT. Its translation: CASSPMAGGATGELFF.